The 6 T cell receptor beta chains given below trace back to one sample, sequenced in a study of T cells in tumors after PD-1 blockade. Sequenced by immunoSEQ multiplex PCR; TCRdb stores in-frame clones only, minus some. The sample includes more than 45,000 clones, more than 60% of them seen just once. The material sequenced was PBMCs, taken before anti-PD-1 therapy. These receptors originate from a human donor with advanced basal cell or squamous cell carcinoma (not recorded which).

CDR3 nucleotide sequence: TGCGCCAGCAGCTCGACCATCACGGCCTACGAGCAGTACTTC. Its protein product is CASSSTITAYEQYF. The chain carries TRBV5-1 and TRBJ2-7; no clear D. The CDR3 has 14 residues. The V gene lost 3 bases and the J gene lost 2 bases, with 12 bases spanning the gap. Germline-derived CDR1 and CDR2 are SGHRS and YFSETQ.

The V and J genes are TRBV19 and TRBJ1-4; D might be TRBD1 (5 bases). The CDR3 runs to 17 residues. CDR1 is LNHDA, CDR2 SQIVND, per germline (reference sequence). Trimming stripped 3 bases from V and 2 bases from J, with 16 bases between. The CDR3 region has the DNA TGTGCCAGTAGTATTATGGGACTCGTGGGGACTAATGAAAAACTGTTTTTT. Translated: CASSIMGLVGTNEKLFF. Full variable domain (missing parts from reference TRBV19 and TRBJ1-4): DGGITQSPKYLFRKEGQNVTLSCEQNLNHDAMYWYRQDPGQGLRLIYYSQIVNDFQKGDIAEGYSVSREKKESFPLTVTSAQKNPTAFYLCASSIMGLVGTNEKLFFGSGTQLSVL.

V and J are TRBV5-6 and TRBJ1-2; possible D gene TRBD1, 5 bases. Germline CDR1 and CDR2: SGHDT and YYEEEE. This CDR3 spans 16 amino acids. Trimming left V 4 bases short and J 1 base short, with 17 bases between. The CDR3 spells CASSHIPGRYNYGYTF. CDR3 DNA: TGTGCCAGCAGCCATATTCCGGGACGTTATAACTATGGCTACACCTTC.

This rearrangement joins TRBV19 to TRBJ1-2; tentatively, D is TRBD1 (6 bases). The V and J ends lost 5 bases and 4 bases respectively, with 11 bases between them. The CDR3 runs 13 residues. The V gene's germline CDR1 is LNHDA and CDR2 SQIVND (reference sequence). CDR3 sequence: CASSPDRSYGYTF. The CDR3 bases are TGTGCCAGTAGTCCCGACAGGAGCTATGGCTACACCTTC.

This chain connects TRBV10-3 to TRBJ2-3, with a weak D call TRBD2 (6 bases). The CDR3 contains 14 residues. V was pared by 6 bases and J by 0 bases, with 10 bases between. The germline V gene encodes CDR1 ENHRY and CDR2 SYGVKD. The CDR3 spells CAISGTSSTDTQYF. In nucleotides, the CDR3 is TGTGCCATCAGCGGGACTTCAAGCACAGATACGCAGTATTTT.

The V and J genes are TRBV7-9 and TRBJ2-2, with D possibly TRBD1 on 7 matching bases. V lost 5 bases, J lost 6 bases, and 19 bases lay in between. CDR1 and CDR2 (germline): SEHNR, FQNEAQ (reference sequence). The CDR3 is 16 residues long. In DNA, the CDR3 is TGTGCCAGCAGCCCCTTTGGAGGGGGCCCTGCCGGGGAGCTGTTTTTT. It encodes CASSPFGGGPAGELFF.